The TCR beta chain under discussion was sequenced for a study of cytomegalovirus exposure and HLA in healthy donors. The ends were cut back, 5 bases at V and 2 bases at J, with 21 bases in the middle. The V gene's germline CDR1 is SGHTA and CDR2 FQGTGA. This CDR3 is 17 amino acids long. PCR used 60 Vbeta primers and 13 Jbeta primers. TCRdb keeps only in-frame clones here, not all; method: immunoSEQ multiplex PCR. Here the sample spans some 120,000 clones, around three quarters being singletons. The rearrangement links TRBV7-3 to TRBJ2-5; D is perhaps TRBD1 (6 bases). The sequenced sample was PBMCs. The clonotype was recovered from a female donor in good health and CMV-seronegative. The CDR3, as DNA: TGTGCCAGCAGCCCCTACCCAGGGGTAGGGGGTCAAGAGACCCAGTACTTC. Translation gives CASSPYPGVGGQETQYF.